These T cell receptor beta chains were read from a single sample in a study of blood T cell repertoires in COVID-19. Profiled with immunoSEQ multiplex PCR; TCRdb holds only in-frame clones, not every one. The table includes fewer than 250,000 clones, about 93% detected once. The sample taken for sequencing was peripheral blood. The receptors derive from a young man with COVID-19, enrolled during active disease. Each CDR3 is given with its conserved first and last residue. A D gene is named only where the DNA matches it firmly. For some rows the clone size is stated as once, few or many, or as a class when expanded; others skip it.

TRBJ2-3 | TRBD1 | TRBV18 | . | CASSPNIKQGAMDTQYF | TGTGCCAGCTCACCTAATATAAAACAGGGGGCTATGGATACGCAGTATTTT
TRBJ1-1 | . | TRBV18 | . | CASSTRGVQEGLLEAFF | TGTGCCAGCTCAACCCGGGGGGTGCAGGAGGGTTTACTTGAAGCTTTCTTT
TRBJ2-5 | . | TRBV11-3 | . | CASSLGRQETQYF | TGTGCCAGCAGCTTAGGCAGGCAAGAGACCCAGTACTTC
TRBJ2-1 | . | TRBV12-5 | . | CASGLVITSGSSYNEQFF | TGTGCTAGTGGTTTGGTCATTACCTCTGGGAGCTCCTACAATGAGCAGTTCTTC
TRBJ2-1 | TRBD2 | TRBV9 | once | CASSVASGRVNEQFF | TGTGCCAGCAGCGTTGCCTCGGGGAGGGTCAATGAGCAGTTCTTC
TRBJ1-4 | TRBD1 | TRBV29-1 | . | CSVGQGWQEKLFF | TGCAGCGTTGGACAGGGGTGGCAGGAAAAACTGTTTTTT
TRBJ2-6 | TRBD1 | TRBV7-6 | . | CASSSDRGLFSGANVLTF | TGTGCCAGCAGTTCCGACAGGGGGCTATTCTCTGGGGCCAACGTCCTGACTTTC
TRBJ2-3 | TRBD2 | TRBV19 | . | CASSITSGGTDTQYF | TGTGCCAGTAGTATCACTAGCGGGGGAACAGATACGCAGTATTTT
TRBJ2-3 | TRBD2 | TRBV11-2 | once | CASSLDISPGGGPTDTQYF | TGTGCCAGCAGCTTAGATATCTCCCCCGGGGGGGGGCCCACAGATACGCAGTATTTT
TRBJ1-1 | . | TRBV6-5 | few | CASSTQGSEAFF | TGTGCCAGCAGTACTCAGGGGTCTGAAGCTTTCTTT
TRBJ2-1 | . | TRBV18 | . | CASSPTAGPNEQFF | TGTGCCAGCTCACCCACGGCGGGACCCAATGAGCAGTTCTTC
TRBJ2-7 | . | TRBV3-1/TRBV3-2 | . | CASSHEGHEQYF | TGTGCCAGCAGCCATGAGGGTCACGAGCAGTACTTC
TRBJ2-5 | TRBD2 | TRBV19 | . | CASSQAGGRETQYF | TGTGCCAGTAGCCAAGCGGGGGGACGGGAGACCCAGTACTTC
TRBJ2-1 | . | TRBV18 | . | CASSSGQEQFF | TGTGCCAGCTCATCCGGACAGGAGCAGTTCTTC
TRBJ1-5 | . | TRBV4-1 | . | CASSQVQSNQPQHF | TGCGCCAGCAGCCAAGTACAAAGCAATCAGCCCCAGCATTTT
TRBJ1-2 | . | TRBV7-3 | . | CASSLSWGLNYGYTF | TGTGCCAGCAGCTTAAGTTGGGGCCTAAACTATGGCTACACCTTC
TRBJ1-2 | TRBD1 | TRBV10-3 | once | CAIRVTGGPEYGYTF | TGTGCCATCAGGGTAACAGGGGGCCCGGAATATGGCTACACCTTC
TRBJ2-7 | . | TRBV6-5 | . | CASRLVYYEQYF | TGTGCCAGCAGGCTAGTTTACTACGAGCAGTACTTC
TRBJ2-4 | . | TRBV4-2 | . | CASSSSEEAKNIQYF | TGTGCCAGCAGCTCTTCGGAGGAAGCCAAAAACATTCAGTACTTC
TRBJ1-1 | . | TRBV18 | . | CASLETQGPILNTEAFF | TGTGCCAGCTTAGAAACACAGGGACCTATTTTGAACACTGAAGCTTTCTTT
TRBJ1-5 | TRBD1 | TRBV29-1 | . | CSVCFTGARNQPQHF | TGCAGCGTTTGCTTCACAGGGGCACGCAATCAGCCCCAGCATTTT
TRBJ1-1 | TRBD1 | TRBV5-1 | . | CASSLAWTGPEAFF | TGCGCCAGCAGCTTGGCATGGACAGGGCCTGAAGCTTTCTTT
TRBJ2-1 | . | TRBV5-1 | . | CASSFGQTGDEQFF | TGCGCCAGCAGCTTTGGCCAAACGGGTGATGAGCAGTTCTTC
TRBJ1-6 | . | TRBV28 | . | CASSARGSSNSPLHF | TGTGCCAGCAGCGCCAGGGGTTCAAGTAATTCACCCCTCCACTTT
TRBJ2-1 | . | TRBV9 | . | CASSDRGKVRDEQFF | TGTGCCAGCAGCGACCGAGGCAAAGTTCGCGATGAGCAGTTCTTC
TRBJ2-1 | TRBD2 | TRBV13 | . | CASTLAGAHNEQFF | TGTGCCAGCACGCTAGCGGGAGCCCACAATGAGCAGTTCTTC
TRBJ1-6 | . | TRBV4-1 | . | CASSQDLGSSSYNSPLHF | TGCGCCAGCAGCCAAGATCTAGGATCGAGCTCCTATAATTCACCCCTCCACTTT
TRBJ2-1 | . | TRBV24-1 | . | CATSDKGYEQFF | TGTGCCACCAGTGATAAGGGGTATGAGCAGTTCTTC
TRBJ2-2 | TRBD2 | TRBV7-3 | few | CASWGGARGGRPNTGELFF | TGTGCCAGCTGGGGCGGGGCTCGCGGGGGGAGGCCGAACACCGGGGAGCTGTTTTTT
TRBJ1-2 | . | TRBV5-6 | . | CASSSGARGYTF | TGTGCCAGCAGCTCAGGGGCTCGGGGCTACACCTTC
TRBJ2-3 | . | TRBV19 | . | CASNVRVDTDTQYF | TGTGCCAGTAATGTGAGGGTAGACACAGATACGCAGTATTTT
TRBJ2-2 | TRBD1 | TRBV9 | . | CASSDTGANTGELFF | TGTGCCAGCAGCGATACAGGGGCGAACACCGGGGAGCTGTTTTTT
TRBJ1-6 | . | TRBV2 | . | CASSGLVSYNSPLHF | TGTGCCAGCAGTGGTCTAGTGAGCTATAATTCACCCCTCCACTTT
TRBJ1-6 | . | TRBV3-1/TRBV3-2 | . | CASSQDGGARNSPLHF | TGTGCCAGCAGCCAAGACGGGGGGGCGCGAAATTCACCCCTCCACTTT
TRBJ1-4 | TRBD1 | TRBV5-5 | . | CASSSGQTNEKLFF | TGTGCCAGCAGCTCGGGACAGACTAATGAAAAACTGTTTTTT
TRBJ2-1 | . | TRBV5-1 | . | CASSLAASEENEQFF | TGCGCCAGCAGCTTGGCGGCTAGCGAAGAGAATGAGCAGTTCTTC
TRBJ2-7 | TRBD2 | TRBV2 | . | CASSDGTIVSYEQYF | TGTGCCAGCAGCGACGGGACTATCGTCTCCTACGAGCAGTACTTC
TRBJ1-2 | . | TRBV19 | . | CASSTSLAYGYTF | TGTGCCAGTAGTACCAGTCTGGCCTATGGCTACACCTTC
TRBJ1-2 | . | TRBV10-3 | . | CAIRPDMTYGYTF | TGTGCCATCAGACCAGACATGACCTATGGCTACACCTTC
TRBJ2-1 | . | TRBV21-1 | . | CASSKKEGKGFF | TGTGCCAGCAGCAAAAAGGAGGGGAAAGGATTCTTC
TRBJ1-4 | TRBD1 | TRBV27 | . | CASSQTGGDHEKLFF | TGTGCCAGCAGTCAGACAGGGGGTGATCATGAAAAACTGTTTTTT
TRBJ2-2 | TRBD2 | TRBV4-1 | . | CASSPLWASGGADGELFF | TGCGCCAGCAGCCCCTTGTGGGCTAGCGGGGGGGCCGACGGGGAGCTGTTTTTT
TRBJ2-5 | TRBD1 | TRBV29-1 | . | CSVATRGLQETQYF | TGCAGCGTTGCCACCAGGGGGCTCCAAGAGACCCAGTACTTC